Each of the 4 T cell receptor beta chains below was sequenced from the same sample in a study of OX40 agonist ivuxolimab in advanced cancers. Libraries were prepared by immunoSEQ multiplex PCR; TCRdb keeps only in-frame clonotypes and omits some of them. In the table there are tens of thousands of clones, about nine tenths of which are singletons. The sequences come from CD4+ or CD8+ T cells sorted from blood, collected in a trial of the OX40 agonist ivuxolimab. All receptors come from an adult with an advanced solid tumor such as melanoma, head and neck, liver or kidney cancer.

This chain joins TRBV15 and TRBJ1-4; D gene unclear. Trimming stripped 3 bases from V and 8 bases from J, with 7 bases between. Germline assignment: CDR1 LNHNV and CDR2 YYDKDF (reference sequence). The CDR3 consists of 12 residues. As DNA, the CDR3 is TGTGCCACCAGCAGGGGTGGGGAAAAACTGTTTTTT. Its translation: CATSRGGEKLFF.

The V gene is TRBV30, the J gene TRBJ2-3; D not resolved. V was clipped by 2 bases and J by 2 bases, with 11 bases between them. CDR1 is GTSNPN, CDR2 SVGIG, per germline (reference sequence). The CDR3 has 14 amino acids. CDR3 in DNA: TGTGCCTGGAGTCTCCTAGGGATCACAGATACGCAGTATTTT. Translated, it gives CAWSLLGITDTQYF.

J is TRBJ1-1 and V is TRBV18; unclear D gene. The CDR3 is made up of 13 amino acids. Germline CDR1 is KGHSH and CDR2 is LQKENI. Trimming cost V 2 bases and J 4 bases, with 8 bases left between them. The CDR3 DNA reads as TGTGCCAGCTCACCAATCTGGGGCACTGAAGCTTTCTTT. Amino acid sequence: CASSPIWGTEAFF.

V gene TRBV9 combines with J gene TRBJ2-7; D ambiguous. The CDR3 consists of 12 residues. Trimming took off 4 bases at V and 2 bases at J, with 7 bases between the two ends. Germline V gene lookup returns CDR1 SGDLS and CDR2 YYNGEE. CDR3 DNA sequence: TGTGCCAGCAGCACCGGAACCTACGAGCAGTACTTC. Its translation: CASSTGTYEQYF.